The next 7 T cell receptor beta chains were all read from a single sample in a study of pediatric ulcerative colitis. One to two pinch biopsies were taken from the rectum during colonoscopy. The protocol was immunoSEQ multiplex PCR, while the TCRdb copy is restricted to in-frame clones and leaves out a portion. The table shows approximately 40,000 clones, with 60% to 85% occurring only once. The sequencing input was gut tissue. The receptors originated from a boy aged 10-17 years with severe ulcerative colitis.

V gene TRBV20-1 combines with J gene TRBJ1-2; D remains unclear. The germline V gene encodes CDR1 DFQATT and CDR2 SNEGSKA (reference sequence). Trimming pared 3 bases from V and 7 bases from J, leaving 9 bases between. The CDR3 is made up of 11 amino acids. Here the CDR3 reads CSASVAGGYTF. The CDR3 bases are TGCAGTGCTAGCGTCGCGGGTGGCTACACCTTC.

The chain combines TRBV10-3 with TRBJ1-2; D remains ambiguous. V was trimmed by 0 bases and J by 8 bases, leaving 10 bases between them. Germline V gives CDR1 ENHRY, CDR2 SYGVKD. The CDR3 extends over 13 amino acids. CDR3 loop: CAISESIPDGYTF. CDR3 bases: TGTGCCATCAGTGAGTCGATCCCTGACGGCTACACCTTC.

In its sample, this clone was seen a few times. The J gene is TRBJ1-5, the V gene TRBV6-1; 9 bases fit TRBD1. V was pared by 6 bases and J by 4 bases, with 7 bases of the junction left unmatched. The CDR3 covers 15 residues. Germline V gene data show CDR1 as MNHNS and CDR2 as SASEGT. CDR3 in amino acids: CASSNGQGRNQPQHF. The CDR3 DNA reads TGTGCCAGCAGCAACGGACAGGGGCGTAATCAGCCCCAGCATTTT.

J is TRBJ2-7 and V is TRBV6-5, with TRBD1 matching over 10 bases. This CDR3 is built from 14 residues. CDR1 and CDR2 from the germline V gene are MNHEY and SVGAGI. Trimming cost V 5 bases and J 0 bases; bases outside gene matches: 1. The CDR3 DNA reads as TGTGCCAGCAGTCGGACAGGGGGCTCCTACGAGCAGTACTTC. Its translation is CASSRTGGSYEQYF.

The chain carries TRBV30 and TRBJ2-7, with TRBD1 matching over 8 bases. The CDR3 runs 12 residues. The germline V gene encodes CDR1 GTSNPN and CDR2 SVGIG (reference sequence). V trimming: 1 base; J trimming: 7 bases; junction bases outside the gene matches: 3. This CDR3 is CAWSDRGEEQYF. CDR3 bases: TGTGCCTGGAGTGACAGGGGGGAAGAGCAGTACTTC.

This clone is labeled as medium-sized (0.01 to 0.1%). This chain uses TRBV25-1 with TRBJ2-7; 8 bases match TRBD2. Germline V gives CDR1 MGHDK, CDR2 SYGVNS. CDR3 length equals 15 residues. The junction had 7 bases not matched to a gene; V was cut back by 3 bases and J by 3 bases. Here the CDR3 reads CASSDPNGGGYEQYF. For the CDR3, the DNA is TGTGCCAGCAGTGACCCAAACGGGGGGGGCTACGAGCAGTACTTC.

About this clone itself: A junction end diverges from the germline sequence, so it may reflect a read error. The chain couples TRBV7-9 to TRBJ2-1; TRBD2 matches 9 bases. There are 13 residues in the CDR3. In germline, CDR1 is SEHNR, CDR2 FQNEAQ (reference sequence). CDR3 amino acids: CASSSTEGLARIF. CDR3 DNA sequence: TGTGCCAGCAGCTCAACAGAAGGACTAGCGAGAATCTTC.